These 16 T cell receptor beta chains share one sample of origin, sequenced in a study of tumor-infiltrating lymphocytes in primary liver carcinoma. Extraction also yielded germline DNA, while blood RNA was obtained from unsorted whole blood. From around 520 ng of total RNA, TCR beta-specific cDNA was reverse-transcribed using a constant-region primer. Library construction for TCR beta comprised three nested multiplex PCR rounds performed with slightly modified ARM-PCR. Amplification in the first two PCR rounds was performed using TRBV1-TRBV30 forward primers and a C-beta reverse primer for around 10 cycles each. A single record per CDR3 protein comes from TCRdb applying MiXCR to the multiplex PCR reads. The sample shows approximately 300,000 distinct CDR3 sequences, over 55% of them seen only once. Sequencing used peripheral blood. The source is a man aged 40-49 years with primary liver carcinoma and hepatitis B virus infection.

In its sample, this clonotype was seen a few times. V is TRBV6-6 and J is TRBJ2-3; 16 positions agree with TRBD2. The CDR3 contains 18 residues. Per the germline V gene, CDR1 is MNHNY and CDR2 is SVGAGI (reference sequence). V lost 4 bases, J lost 4 bases, and 8 bases stayed unmatched. The DNA for the CDR3 is TGTGCCAGCAGTTCCGGGACTAGCGGGAGGGTGGGGGCAGATACGCAGTATTTT. This encodes CASSSGTSGRVGADTQYF.

As concerns this clonotype: The junction shows a germline mismatch at one end, possibly a read error. The V gene is TRBV5-4, the J gene TRBJ2-2; possibly TRBD1 or TRBD2 for D (5 bases each). This CDR3 region has 14 residues. Germline V gives CDR1 SGHNT, CDR2 YYREEE (reference sequence). The CDR3 loop reads CASSPSTGPGEQFF. As DNA, the CDR3 is TGTGCCAGCAGCCCTTCTACGGGACCCGGGGAGCAGTTTTTT.

On this clonotype: This sequence may be a read error, since a much larger clone differs from it by one base. The genes are TRBV4-1 and TRBJ2-7, with D uncertain. Per germline, CDR1 MGHRA and CDR2 YSYEKL. V gave up 3 bases and J gave up 8 bases, with 20 bases separating them. The CDR3 length is 15 residues. The CDR3 spells CASSHNIADPHKQYF. The CDR3 nucleotides read TGCGCCAGCAGCCATAACATAGCAGACCCTCACAAGCAGTACTTC.

This clonotype has more than one count but fewer than ten. The junction shows a germline mismatch at one end, possibly a read error. This chain links TRBV28 with TRBJ1-1; the D is unclear. The CDR3 covers 11 residues. The germline V gene encodes CDR1 MDHEN and CDR2 SYDVKM. The CDR3 is CASGRRNEGLF. The CDR3 nucleotides are TGTGCCAGCGGCAGGAGGAATGAAGGTCTCTTT.

This clonotype has only a few counts. At one end the junction does not follow the germline gene, possibly because of a read error. The chain carries TRBV11-2 and TRBJ2-1; a possible D gene is TRBD2 (6 bases). CDR3 size: 15 residues. Germline CDR1 and CDR2: SGHAT and FQNNGV. CDR3 region: CASSSRREWGNEQFF. The CDR3 nucleotides read TGTGCCAGTAGCTCCCGGCGGGAATGGGGCAATGAGCAGTTCTTC.

Details on this clonotype: At one boundary the junction diverges from the germline segment, which might be a read error. This sequence joins TRBV11-2 and TRBJ2-3, with 8 bases that match TRBD1. The CDR3 covers 16 residues. The germline gives CDR1 SGHAT, CDR2 FQNNGV. The CDR3 region is CASSVIRGPGTDTQYF. CDR3 DNA: TGTGCCAGCAGCGTGATCAGGGGGCCTGGCACAGATACGCAATATTTT. Combining the CDR3 with reference TRBV11-2 and TRBJ2-3 gives the whole variable domain EAGVAQSPRYKIIEKRQSVAFWCNPISGHATLYWYQQILGQGPKLLIQFQNNGVVDDSQLPKDRFSAERLKGVDSTLKIQPAKLEDSAVYLCASSVIRGPGTDTQYFGPGTRLTVL.

On this clonotype itself: A much larger clone is a single base away; this may be a read error. This chain links TRBV29-1 with TRBJ2-5; no clear D. The CDR3 length is 13 residues. Germline-derived CDR1 and CDR2 are SQVTM and ANQGSEA. CDR3 nucleotide sequence: TGCATCGTTGAAATCCCAATCACGGAGACCCAGTACTTC. Protein sequence: CIVEIPITETQYF.

The gene calls are TRBV7-8 and TRBJ2-3; 12 bases are shared with TRBD2. V shed 0 bases, J shed 4 bases, and the junction held 8 bases outside the gene matches. The CDR3 has 18 amino acids. The germline V gene encodes CDR1 SGHVS and CDR2 FQNEAQ. The CDR3 sequence is CASSLASLAGGEADTQYF. DNA for the CDR3: TGTGCCAGCAGCTTAGCGTCGCTAGCGGGAGGGGAGGCAGATACGCAGTATTTT. The entire variable domain, with the rest obtained from reference TRBV7-8 and TRBJ2-3, is as follows: GAGVSQSPRYKVAKRGQDVALRCDPISGHVSLFWYQQALGQGPEFLTYFQNEAQLDKSGLPSDRFFAERPEGSVSTLKIQRTQQEDSAVYLCASSLASLAGGEADTQYFGPGTRLTVL.

Details on this clonotype: Its ends do not fully match the called genes, so a read error is possible. The chain combines TRBV28 with TRBJ1-3; 7 bases fit TRBD1. The CDR3 is made up of 14 amino acids. CDR1 and CDR2 (germline): MDHEN, SYDVKM. CDR3 loop: CASSLALLSGDRRF. The DNA for the CDR3 is TGTGCCAGCAGTTTAGCGCTTTTGTCGGGGGACAGACGTTTC.

A single count supports this clonotype. This may be a read error, as it is one base from a much larger clone. V gene TRBV6-6 combines with J gene TRBJ1-3; 7 bases match TRBD1. The CDR3 totals 14 residues. J was trimmed by 3 bases and V by 7 bases; bases with no gene match: 6. Germline V gene sequence: CDR1 MNHNY, CDR2 SVGAGI (reference sequence). The CDR3 DNA follows: TGTGCCAGCACCCAGGGGGTCGGTGGAAACACCATATATTTT. Translating it yields CASTQGVGGNTIYF.

On this clonotype: Sequence at one end of the junction differs from germline and may be a read error. V usage is TRBV7-9 and J usage is TRBJ2-5; 8 nucleotides match TRBD2. The CDR3 covers 17 residues. Germline CDR1 is SEHNR and CDR2 is FQNEAQ (reference sequence). CDR3 in amino acids: CASSPGTSGTQRETQHF. CDR3 in DNA: TGTGCCAGCAGCCCAGGTACTAGCGGCACCCAGAGGGAGACCCAGCACTTC.

V usage is TRBV5-6 and J usage is TRBJ2-3; tentative D call: TRBD2 (6 bases). V lost 4 bases, J lost 5 bases, and 17 bases lay in between. The CDR3 totals 15 residues. Germline V gene data show CDR1 as SGHDT and CDR2 as YYEEEE. The CDR3 DNA reads TGTGCCAGCAGCCATGCGCGGGATCGGGGAGATACGCAGTATTTT. It specifies CASSHARDRGDTQYF.

The chain carries TRBV6-5 and TRBJ2-3, with TRBD2 matching 9 bases. V was pared by 9 bases and J by 5 bases, with 12 bases of the junction left unmatched. This CDR3 spans 15 amino acids. Germline CDR1 and CDR2: MNHEY and SVGAGI. CDR3 sequence: CASGYSLAGQDTQYF. CDR3 coding DNA: TGTGCCAGTGGTTACTCCCTAGCGGGACAAGATACGCAGTATTTT.

This clonotype was observed many times. The rearrangement links TRBV6-5 to TRBJ1-1; TRBD1 aligns across 7 bases. The CDR3 is made up of 13 amino acids. Looked up from germline, CDR1 is MNHEY and CDR2 is SVGAGI. V was clipped by 7 bases and J by 6 bases; unmatched bases: 8. The CDR3 DNA reads as TGTGCCAGCAAAAGACAGGGAAGTTCTGAAGCTTTCTTT. It is translated as CASKRQGSSEAFF.

Points on this clonotype: This clone may be a read error of a much larger clone one base away. This chain uses TRBV6-5 with TRBJ1-2; 8 nucleotides match TRBD1. Germline assignment: CDR1 MNHEY and CDR2 SVGAGI. The CDR3 loop spans 13 amino acids. DNA of the CDR3: TGTGCCGGCAGTGCGGACAGGGTGGGTGGCTACACCTTC. Amino acid sequence: CAGSADRVGGYTF.

This sequence joins TRBV20-1 and TRBJ2-7, with 11 bases fitting TRBD1. Unmatched junction bases numbered 11, after V lost 3 bases and J lost 4 bases. The CDR3 runs 16 residues. CDR1 and CDR2 (germline): DFQATT, SNEGSKA (reference sequence). The CDR3 DNA reads as TGCAGTGCTAGTATCCCAAGGACAGGGGGCCCTTACGAGCAGTACTTC. Its protein is CSASIPRTGGPYEQYF.